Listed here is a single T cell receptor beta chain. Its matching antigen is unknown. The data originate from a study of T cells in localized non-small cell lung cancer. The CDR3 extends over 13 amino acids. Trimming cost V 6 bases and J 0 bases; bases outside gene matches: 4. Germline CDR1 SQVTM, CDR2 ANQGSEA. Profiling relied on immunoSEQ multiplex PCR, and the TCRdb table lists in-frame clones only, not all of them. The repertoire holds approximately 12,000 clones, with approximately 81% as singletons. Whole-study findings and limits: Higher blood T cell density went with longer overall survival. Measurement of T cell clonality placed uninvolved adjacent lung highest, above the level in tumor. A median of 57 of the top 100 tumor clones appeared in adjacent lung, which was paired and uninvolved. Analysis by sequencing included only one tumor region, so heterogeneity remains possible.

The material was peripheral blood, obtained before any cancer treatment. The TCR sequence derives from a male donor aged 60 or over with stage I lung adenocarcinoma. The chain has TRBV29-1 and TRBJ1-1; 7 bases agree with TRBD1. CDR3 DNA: TGCAGCGTCGCGGGACAGATGAACACTGAAGCTTTCTTT. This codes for CSVAGQMNTEAFF. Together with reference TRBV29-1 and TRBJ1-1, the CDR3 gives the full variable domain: SAVISQKPSRDICQRGTSLTIQCQVDSQVTMMFWYRQQPGQSLTLIATANQGSEATYESGFVIDKFPISRPNLTFSTLTVSNMSPEDSSIYLCSVAGQMNTEAFFGQGTRLTVV.